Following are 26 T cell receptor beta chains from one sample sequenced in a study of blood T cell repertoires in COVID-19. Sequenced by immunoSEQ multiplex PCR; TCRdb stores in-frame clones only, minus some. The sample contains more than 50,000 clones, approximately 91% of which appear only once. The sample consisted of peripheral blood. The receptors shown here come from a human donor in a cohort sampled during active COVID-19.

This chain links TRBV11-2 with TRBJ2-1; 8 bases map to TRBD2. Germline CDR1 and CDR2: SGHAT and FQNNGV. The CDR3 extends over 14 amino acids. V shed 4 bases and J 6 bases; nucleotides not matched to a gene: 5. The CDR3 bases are TGTGCCAGCAGCTCCCTCGGGGGGGGCAATGAGCAGTTCTTC. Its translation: CASSSLGGGNEQFF. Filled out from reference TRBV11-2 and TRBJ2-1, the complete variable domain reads EAGVAQSPRYKIIEKRQSVAFWCNPISGHATLYWYQQILGQGPKLLIQFQNNGVVDDSQLPKDRFSAERLKGVDSTLKIQPAKLEDSAVYLCASSSLGGGNEQFFGPGTRLTVL.

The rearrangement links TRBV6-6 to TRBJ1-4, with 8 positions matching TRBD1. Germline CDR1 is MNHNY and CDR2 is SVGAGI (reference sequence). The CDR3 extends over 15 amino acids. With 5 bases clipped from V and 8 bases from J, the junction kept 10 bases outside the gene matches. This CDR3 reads CASSHQTGVEEKLFF. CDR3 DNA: TGTGCCAGCAGTCACCAGACAGGGGTTGAGGAAAAACTGTTTTTT.

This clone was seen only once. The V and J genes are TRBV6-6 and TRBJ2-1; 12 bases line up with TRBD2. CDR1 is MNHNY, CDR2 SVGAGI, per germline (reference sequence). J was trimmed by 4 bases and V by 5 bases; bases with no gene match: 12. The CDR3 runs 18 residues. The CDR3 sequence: CASSPRLAGVRPYNEQFF. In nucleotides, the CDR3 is TGTGCCAGCAGTCCACGACTAGCGGGGGTGAGGCCGTACAATGAGCAGTTCTTC.

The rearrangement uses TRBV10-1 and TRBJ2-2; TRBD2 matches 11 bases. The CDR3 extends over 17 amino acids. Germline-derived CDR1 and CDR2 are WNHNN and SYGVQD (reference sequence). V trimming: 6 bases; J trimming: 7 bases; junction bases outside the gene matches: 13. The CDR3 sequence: CASSPYSGRAGIGELFF. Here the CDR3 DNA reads TGCGCCAGCAGCCCCTATAGCGGGAGGGCCGGTATCGGGGAGCTGTTTTTT.

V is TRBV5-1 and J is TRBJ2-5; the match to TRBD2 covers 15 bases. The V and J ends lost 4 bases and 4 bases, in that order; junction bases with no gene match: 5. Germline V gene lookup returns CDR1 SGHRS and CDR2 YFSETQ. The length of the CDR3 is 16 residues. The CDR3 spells CASSTQGLAGGETQYF. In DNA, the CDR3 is TGCGCCAGCAGCACTCAGGGACTAGCGGGAGGAGAGACCCAGTACTTC.

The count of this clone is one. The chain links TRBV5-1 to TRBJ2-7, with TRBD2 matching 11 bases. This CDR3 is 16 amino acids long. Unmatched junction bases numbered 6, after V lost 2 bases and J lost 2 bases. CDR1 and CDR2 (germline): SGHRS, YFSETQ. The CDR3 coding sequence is TGCGCCAGCAGCTTCCCGACTAGCGGGAACCCCTACGAGCAGTACTTC. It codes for CASSFPTSGNPYEQYF.

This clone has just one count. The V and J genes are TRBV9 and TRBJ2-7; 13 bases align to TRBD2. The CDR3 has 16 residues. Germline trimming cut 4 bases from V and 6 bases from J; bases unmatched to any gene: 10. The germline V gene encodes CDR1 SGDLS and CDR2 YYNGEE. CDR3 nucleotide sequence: TGTGCCAGCAGCACCGACGGACTAGCGGGAGCCTTCGAGCAGTACTTC. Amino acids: CASSTDGLAGAFEQYF. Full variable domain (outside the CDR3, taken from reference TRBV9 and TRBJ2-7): DSGVTQTPKHLITATGQRVTLRCSPRSGDLSVYWYQQSLDQGLQFLIQYYNGEERAKGNILERFSAQQFPDLHSELNLSSLELGDSALYFCASSTDGLAGAFEQYFGPGTRLTVT.

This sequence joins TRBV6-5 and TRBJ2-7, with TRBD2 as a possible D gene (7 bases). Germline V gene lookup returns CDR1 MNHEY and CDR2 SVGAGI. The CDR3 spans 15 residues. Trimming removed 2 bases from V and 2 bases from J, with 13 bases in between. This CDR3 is CASSYGGAGAYEQYF. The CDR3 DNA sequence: TGTGCCAGCAGTTACGGGGGGGCAGGAGCCTACGAGCAGTACTTC.

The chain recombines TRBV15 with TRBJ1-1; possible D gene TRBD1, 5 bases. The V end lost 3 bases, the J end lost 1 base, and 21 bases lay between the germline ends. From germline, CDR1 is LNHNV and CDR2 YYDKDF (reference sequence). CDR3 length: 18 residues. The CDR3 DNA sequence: TGTGCCACCAGCAGCCCAGACAGTACCCCTTTGTCGAACACTGAAGCTTTCTTT. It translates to CATSSPDSTPLSNTEAFF.

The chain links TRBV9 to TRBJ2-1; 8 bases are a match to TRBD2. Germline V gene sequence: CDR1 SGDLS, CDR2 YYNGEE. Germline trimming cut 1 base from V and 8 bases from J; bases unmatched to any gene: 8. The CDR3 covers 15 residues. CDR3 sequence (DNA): TGTGCCAGCAGCGTAAGAAGTAGCGGGACCCATGAGCAGTTCTTC. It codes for CASSVRSSGTHEQFF.

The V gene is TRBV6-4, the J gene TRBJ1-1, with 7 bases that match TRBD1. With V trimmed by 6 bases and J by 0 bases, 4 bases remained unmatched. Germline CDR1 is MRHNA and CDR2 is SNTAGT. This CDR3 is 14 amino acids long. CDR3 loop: CASRGTDMNTEAFF. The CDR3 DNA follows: TGTGCCAGCAGAGGGACAGACATGAACACTGAAGCTTTCTTT.

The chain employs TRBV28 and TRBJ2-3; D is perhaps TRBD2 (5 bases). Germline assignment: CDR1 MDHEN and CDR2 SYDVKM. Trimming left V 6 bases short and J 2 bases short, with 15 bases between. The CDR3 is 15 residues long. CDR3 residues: CASRPSGLDTDTQYF. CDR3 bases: TGTGCCAGCAGGCCCAGCGGTTTGGACACAGATACGCAGTATTTT.

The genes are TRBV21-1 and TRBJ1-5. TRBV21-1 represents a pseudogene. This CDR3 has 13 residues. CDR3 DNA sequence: TGTGCCAGCAGCTCCTCGGGCAATCAGCCCCAGCATTTT. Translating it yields CASSSSGNQPQHF.

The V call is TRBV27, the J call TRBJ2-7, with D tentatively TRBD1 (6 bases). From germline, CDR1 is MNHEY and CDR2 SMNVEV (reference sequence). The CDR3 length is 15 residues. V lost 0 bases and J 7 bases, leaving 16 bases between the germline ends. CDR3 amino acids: CASSLSRGRGHEQYF. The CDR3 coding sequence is TGTGCCAGCAGTTTATCGAGAGGCCGGGGACATGAGCAGTACTTC.

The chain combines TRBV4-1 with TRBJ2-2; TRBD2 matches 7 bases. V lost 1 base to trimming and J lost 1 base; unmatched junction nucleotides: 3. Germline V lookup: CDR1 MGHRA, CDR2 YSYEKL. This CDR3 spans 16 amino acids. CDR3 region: CASSQGGGWNTGELFF. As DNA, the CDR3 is TGCGCCAGCAGCCAAGGGGGGGGTTGGAACACCGGGGAGCTGTTTTTT.

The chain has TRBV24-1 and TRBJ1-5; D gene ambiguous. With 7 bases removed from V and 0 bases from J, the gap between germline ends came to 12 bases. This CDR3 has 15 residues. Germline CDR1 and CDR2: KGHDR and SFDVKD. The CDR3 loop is CATSPDSSSNQPQHF. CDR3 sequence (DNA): TGTGCCACCAGCCCGGACTCCTCTAGCAATCAGCCCCAGCATTTT.

The CDR3 protein is CASSLGGELSKYF. The CDR3 nucleotides read TGTGCCAGCAGCTTAGGCGGGGAGCTCTCAAAGTACTTC. V usage is TRBV7-2 and J usage is TRBJ2-4, with D tentatively TRBD2 (6 bases). Germline assignment: CDR1 SGHTA and CDR2 FQGNSA. Trimming stripped 1 base from V and 14 bases from J, with 15 bases between. The length of the CDR3 is 13 residues.

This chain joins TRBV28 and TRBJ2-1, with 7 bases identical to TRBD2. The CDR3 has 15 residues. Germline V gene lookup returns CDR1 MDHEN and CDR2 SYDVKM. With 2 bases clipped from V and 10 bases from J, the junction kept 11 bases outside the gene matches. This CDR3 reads CASSLGGRALSEQFF. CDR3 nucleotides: TGTGCCAGCAGTTTAGGTGGGAGGGCCCTCAGCGAGCAGTTCTTC. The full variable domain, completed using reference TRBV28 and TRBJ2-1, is DVKVTQSSRYLVKRTGEKVFLECVQDMDHENMFWYRQDPGLGLRLIYFSYDVKMKEKGDIPEGYSVSREKKERFSLILESASTNQTSMYLCASSLGGRALSEQFFGPGTRLTVL.

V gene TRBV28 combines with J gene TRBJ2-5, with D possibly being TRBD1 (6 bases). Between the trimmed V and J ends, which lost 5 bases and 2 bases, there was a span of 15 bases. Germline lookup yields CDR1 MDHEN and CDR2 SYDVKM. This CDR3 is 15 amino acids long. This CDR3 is CASSPDGTPQETQYF. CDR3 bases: TGTGCCAGCAGTCCAGACGGGACACCACAAGAGACCCAGTACTTC.

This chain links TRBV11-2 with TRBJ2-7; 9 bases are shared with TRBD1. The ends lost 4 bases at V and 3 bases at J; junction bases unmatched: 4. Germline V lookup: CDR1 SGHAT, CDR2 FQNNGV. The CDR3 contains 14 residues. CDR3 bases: TGTGCCAGCAGCTCCGGGACAGGGCGCTACGAGCAGTACTTC. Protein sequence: CASSSGTGRYEQYF.

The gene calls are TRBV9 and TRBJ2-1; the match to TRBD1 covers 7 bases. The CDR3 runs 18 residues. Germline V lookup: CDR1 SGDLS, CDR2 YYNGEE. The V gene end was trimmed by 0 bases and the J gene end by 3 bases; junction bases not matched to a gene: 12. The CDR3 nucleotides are TGTGCCAGCAGCGTAGGGTTGGGGACAGAGGCTAACTACAATGAGCAGTTCTTC. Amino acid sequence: CASSVGLGTEANYNEQFF. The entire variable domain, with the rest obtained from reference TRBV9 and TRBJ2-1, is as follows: DSGVTQTPKHLITATGQRVTLRCSPRSGDLSVYWYQQSLDQGLQFLIQYYNGEERAKGNILERFSAQQFPDLHSELNLSSLELGDSALYFCASSVGLGTEANYNEQFFGPGTRLTVL.

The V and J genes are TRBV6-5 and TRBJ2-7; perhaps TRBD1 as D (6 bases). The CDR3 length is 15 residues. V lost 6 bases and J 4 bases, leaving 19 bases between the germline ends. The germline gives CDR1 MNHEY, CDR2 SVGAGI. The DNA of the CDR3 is TGTGCCAGCAGAGGCCCGGACAGCCCCATTTACGAGCAGTACTTC. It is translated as CASRGPDSPIYEQYF.

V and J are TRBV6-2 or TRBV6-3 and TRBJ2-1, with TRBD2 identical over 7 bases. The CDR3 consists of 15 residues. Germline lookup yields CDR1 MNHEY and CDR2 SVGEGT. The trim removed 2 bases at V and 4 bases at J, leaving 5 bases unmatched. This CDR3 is CASSYASGLYNEQFF. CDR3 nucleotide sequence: TGTGCCAGCAGTTACGCTAGCGGCCTTTACAATGAGCAGTTCTTC.

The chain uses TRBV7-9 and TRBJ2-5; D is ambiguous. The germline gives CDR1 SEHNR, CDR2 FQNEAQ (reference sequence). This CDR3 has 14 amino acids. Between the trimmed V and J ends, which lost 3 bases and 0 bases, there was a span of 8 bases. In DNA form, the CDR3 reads TGTGCCAGCAGCTTTCGACAAGACCAAGAGACCCAGTACTTC. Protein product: CASSFRQDQETQYF. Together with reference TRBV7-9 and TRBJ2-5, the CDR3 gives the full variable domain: DTGVSQNPRHKITKRGQNVTFRCDPISEHNRLYWYRQTLGQGPEFLTYFQNEAQLEKSRLLSDRFSAERPKGSFSTLEIQRTEQGDSAMYLCASSFRQDQETQYFGPGTRLLVL.

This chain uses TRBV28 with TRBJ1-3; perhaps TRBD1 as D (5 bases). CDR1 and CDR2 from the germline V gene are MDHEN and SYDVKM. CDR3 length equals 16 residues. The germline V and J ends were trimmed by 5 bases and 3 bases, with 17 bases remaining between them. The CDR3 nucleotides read TGTGCCAGCAGTCCGCGTGGAGGGGAGATTGGAAACACCATATATTTT. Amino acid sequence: CASSPRGGEIGNTIYF.

CDR3 sequence (DNA): TGTGCCAGCAGGTCGGACAGGGAACGACTTTGGGTAGCGGGCCTTTGTACAGATACGCAGTATTTT. It is translated as CASRSDRERLWVAGLCTDTQYF. The V and J genes are TRBV14 and TRBJ2-3, with D perhaps TRBD1 (8 bases). The CDR3 runs 22 residues. V was trimmed by 6 bases and J by 3 bases, leaving 37 bases between them. The V gene's germline CDR1 is SGHDN and CDR2 FVKESK.